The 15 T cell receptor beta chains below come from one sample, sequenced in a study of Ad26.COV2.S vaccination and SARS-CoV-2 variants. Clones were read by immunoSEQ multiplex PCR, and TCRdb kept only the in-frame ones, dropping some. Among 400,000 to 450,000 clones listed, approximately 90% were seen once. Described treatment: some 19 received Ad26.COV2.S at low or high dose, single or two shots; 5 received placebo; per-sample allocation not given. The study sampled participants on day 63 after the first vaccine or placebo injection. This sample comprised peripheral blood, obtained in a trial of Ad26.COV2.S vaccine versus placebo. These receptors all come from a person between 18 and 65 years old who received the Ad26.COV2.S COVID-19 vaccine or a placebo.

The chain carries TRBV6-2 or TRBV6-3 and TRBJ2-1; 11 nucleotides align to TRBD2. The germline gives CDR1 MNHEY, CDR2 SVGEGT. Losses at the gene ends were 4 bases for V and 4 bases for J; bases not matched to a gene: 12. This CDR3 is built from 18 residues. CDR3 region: CASSWWLAGGQGYNEQFF. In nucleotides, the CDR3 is TGTGCCAGCAGTTGGTGGCTAGCGGGGGGACAAGGTTACAATGAGCAGTTCTTC.

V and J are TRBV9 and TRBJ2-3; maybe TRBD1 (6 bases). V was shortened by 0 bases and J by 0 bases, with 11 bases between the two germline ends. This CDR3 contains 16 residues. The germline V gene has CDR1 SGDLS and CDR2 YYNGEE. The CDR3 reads CASSVEPGASTDTQYF. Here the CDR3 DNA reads TGTGCCAGCAGCGTAGAGCCAGGGGCTAGCACAGATACGCAGTATTTT.

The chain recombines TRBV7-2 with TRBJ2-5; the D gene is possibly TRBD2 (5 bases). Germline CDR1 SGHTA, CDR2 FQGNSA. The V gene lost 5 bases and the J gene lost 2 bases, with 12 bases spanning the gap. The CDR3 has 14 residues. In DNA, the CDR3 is TGTGCCAGCAGCCCACCCCGGGATCAAGAGACCCAGTACTTC. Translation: CASSPPRDQETQYF.

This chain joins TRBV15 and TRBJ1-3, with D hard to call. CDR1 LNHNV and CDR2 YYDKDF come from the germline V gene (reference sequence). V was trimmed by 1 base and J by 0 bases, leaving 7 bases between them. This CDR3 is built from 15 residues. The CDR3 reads CATSRASNSGNTIYF. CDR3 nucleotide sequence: TGTGCCACCAGCAGAGCTTCTAACTCTGGAAACACCATATATTTT.

The CDR3 spells CASSLEYRAALHF. CDR3 DNA: TGTGCCAGCAGCTTAGAGTACCGGGCGGCCCTCCACTTT. The chain couples TRBV13 to TRBJ1-6; D gene unclear. CDR1 and CDR2 (germline): PRHDT, FYEKMQ (reference sequence). Trimming removed 1 base from V and 14 bases from J, with 12 bases in between. This CDR3 comprises 13 residues.

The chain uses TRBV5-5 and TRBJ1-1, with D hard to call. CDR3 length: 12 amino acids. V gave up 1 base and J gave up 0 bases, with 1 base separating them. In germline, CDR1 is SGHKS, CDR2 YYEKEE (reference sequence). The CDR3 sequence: CASSLLNTEAFF. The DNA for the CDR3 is TGTGCCAGCAGCTTGTTGAACACTGAAGCTTTCTTT. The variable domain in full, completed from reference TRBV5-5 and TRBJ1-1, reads DAGVTQSPTHLIKTRGQQVTLRCSPISGHKSVSWYQQVLGQGPQFIFQYYEKEERGRGNFPDRFSARQFPNYSSELNVNALLLGDSALYLCASSLLNTEAFFGQGTRLTVV.

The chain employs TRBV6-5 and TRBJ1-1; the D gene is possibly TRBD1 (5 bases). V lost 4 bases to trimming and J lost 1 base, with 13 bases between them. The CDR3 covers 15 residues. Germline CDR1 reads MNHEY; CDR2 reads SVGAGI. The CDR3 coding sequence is TGTGCCAGCAGTTCTCATGGTACAGGGAACACTGAAGCTTTCTTT. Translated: CASSSHGTGNTEAFF.

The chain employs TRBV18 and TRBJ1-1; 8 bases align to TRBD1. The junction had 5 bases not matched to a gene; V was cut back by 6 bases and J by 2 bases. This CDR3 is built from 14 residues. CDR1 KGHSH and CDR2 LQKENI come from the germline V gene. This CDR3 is CASSNRGVNTEAFF. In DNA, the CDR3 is TGTGCCAGCTCGAACAGGGGGGTCAACACTGAAGCTTTCTTT.

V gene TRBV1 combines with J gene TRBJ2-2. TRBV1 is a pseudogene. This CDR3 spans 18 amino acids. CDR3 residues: CTSSQDLSGAGRTGELFF. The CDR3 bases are TGCACCAGCAGCCAAGATCTGTCGGGGGCTGGTCGCACCGGGGAGCTGTTTTTT.

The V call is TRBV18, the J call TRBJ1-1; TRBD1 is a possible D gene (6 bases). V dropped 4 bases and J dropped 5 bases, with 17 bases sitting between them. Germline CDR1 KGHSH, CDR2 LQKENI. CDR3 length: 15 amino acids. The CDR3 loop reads CASSLTGNVRTEAFF. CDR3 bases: TGTGCCAGCTCACTGACAGGTAATGTGAGGACTGAAGCTTTCTTT. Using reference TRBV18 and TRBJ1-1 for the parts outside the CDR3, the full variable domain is NAGVMQNPRHLVRRRGQEARLRCSPMKGHSHVYWYRQLPEEGLKFMVYLQKENIIDESGMPKERFSAEFPKEGPSILRIQQVVRGDSAAYFCASSLTGNVRTEAFFGQGTRLTVV.

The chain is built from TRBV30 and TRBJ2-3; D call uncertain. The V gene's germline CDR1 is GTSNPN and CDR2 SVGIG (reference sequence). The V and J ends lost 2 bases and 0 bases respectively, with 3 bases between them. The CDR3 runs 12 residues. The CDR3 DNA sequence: TGTGCCTGGAGTTATAGCACAGATACGCAGTATTTT. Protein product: CAWSYSTDTQYF.

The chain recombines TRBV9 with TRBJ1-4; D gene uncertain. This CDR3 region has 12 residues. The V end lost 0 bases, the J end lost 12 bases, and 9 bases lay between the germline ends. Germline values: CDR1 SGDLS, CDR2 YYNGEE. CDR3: CASSVVSGELFF. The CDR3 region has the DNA TGTGCCAGCAGCGTAGTGTCCGGGGAACTGTTTTTT.

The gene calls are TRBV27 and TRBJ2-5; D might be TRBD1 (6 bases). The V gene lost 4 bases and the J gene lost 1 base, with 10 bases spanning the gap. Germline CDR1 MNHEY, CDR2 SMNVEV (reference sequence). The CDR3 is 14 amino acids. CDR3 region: CASSSGTFQETQYF. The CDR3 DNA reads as TGTGCCAGCAGTTCTGGGACATTCCAAGAGACCCAGTACTTC.

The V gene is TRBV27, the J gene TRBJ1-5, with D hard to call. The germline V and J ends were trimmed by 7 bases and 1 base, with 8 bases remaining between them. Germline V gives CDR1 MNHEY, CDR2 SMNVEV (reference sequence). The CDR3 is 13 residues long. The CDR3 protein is CASKMDSNQPQHF. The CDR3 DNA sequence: TGTGCCAGCAAGATGGACAGCAATCAGCCCCAGCATTTT.

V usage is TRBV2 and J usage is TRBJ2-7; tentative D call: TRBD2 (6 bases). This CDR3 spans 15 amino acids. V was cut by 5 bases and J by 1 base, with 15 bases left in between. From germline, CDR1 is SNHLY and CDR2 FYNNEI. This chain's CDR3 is CASSRRGFGSYEQYF. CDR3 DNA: TGTGCCAGCAGTAGGAGGGGATTTGGGTCCTACGAGCAGTACTTC.